The next 20 T cell receptor beta chains were all read from a single sample in a study of cytomegalovirus exposure and HLA in healthy donors. The PCR used 60 Vbeta and 13 Jbeta primers. Data came from immunoSEQ multiplex PCR; TCRdb stores just in-frame clones and leaves some out. Among over 150,000 clones, roughly 80% were seen once, and the ten largest hold around 2%. Input material: PBMCs. These receptor sequences come from a human donor in good health.

The chain combines TRBV6-1 with TRBJ1-6, with TRBD1 matching over 7 bases. Losses at the gene ends were 4 bases for V and 8 bases for J; bases not matched to a gene: 8. Per germline, CDR1 MNHNS and CDR2 SASEGT. CDR3 length: 15 residues. CDR3 bases: TGTGCCAGCAGTGCGCACCGGGACAGATATTCACCCCTCCACTTT. It encodes CASSAHRDRYSPLHF.

The V gene is TRBV5-4, the J gene TRBJ2-7; D gene uncertain. The germline CDR1 and CDR2 sequences are SGHNT and YYREEE (reference sequence). The CDR3 sequence is 15 residues long. V dropped 3 bases and J dropped 0 bases, with 13 bases sitting between them. Here the CDR3 reads CASSSFLRGSYEQYF. CDR3 in DNA: TGTGCCAGCAGCTCCTTCCTTAGAGGCTCCTACGAGCAGTACTTC.

The chain has TRBV14 and TRBJ2-3; perhaps TRBD1 as D (6 bases). CDR1 is SGHDN and CDR2 is FVKESK in the germline V gene. The V end was cut by 4 bases, the J end by 8 bases, with 13 bases between. The CDR3 contains 13 residues. CDR3 sequence (DNA): TGTGCCAGCAGCCGAACAGGGAAGGGTACGCAGTATTTT. Protein sequence: CASSRTGKGTQYF.

This chain uses TRBV2 with TRBJ1-5; no definite D call. CDR1 is SNHLY and CDR2 is FYNNEI in the germline V gene. The CDR3 contains 17 residues. Trimming cost V 0 bases and J 2 bases, with 14 bases left between them. CDR3 protein: CASSEALGREGNQPQHF. The CDR3, as DNA: TGTGCCAGCAGTGAAGCGTTGGGGAGGGAGGGCAATCAGCCCCAGCATTTT.

The chain has TRBV4-1 and TRBJ2-7; unclear D gene. V was clipped by 0 bases and J by 4 bases, with 7 bases between them. CDR1 MGHRA and CDR2 YSYEKL come from the germline V gene. CDR3 size: 13 residues. CDR3 DNA: TGCGCCAGCAGCCAAGACTCCGCGTACGAGCAGTACTTC. It codes for CASSQDSAYEQYF.

This clone was detected once. The chain has TRBV9 and TRBJ1-4; TRBD1 agrees at 7 bases. Losses at the gene ends were 8 bases for V and 8 bases for J; bases not matched to a gene: 9. This CDR3 contains 13 residues. Germline CDR1 is SGDLS and CDR2 is YYNGEE. The CDR3 spells CARQTGVEEKLFF. The DNA of the CDR3 is TGTGCCAGACAAACAGGGGTGGAGGAAAAACTGTTTTTT.

The chain combines TRBV13 with TRBJ2-7; D might be TRBD2 (6 bases). The germline V gene encodes CDR1 PRHDT and CDR2 FYEKMQ (reference sequence). V was cut by 2 bases and J by 5 bases, with 13 bases left in between. The CDR3 totals 14 residues. CDR3 DNA: TGTGCCAGCAGCTTATTGCGGGGTTTCAACGAGCAGTACTTC. This translates into CASSLLRGFNEQYF.

The rearrangement uses TRBV6-6 and TRBJ1-1; D is possibly TRBD1 (6 bases). There are 14 residues in the CDR3. V lost 0 bases and J 10 bases, leaving 15 bases between the germline ends. Germline lookup yields CDR1 MNHNY and CDR2 SVGAGI (reference sequence). The CDR3 nucleotides are TGTGCCAGCAGTTACTCGACGGGGGGCTCGTCAGCTTTCTTT. Encoded protein: CASSYSTGGSSAFF.

The chain couples TRBV4-1 to TRBJ2-2; 13 bases line up with TRBD2. The V and J ends lost 4 bases and 8 bases, in that order; junction bases with no gene match: 7. The CDR3 contains 16 residues. The germline V gene encodes CDR1 MGHRA and CDR2 YSYEKL. The CDR3 spells CASSPGTSGAGGELFF. The CDR3 DNA reads TGCGCCAGCAGCCCAGGGACTAGCGGGGCCGGAGGGGAGCTGTTTTTT.

The rearrangement links TRBV6-5 to TRBJ2-7; D perhaps matches TRBD2 (6 bases). Per germline, CDR1 MNHEY and CDR2 SVGAGI. The V gene lost 6 bases and the J gene lost 7 bases, with 10 bases spanning the gap. This CDR3 is 11 amino acids long. CDR3 bases: TGTGCCAGCAGGGGACTCGATGAGCAGTACTTC. Protein product: CASRGLDEQYF.

The chain joins TRBV7-8 to TRBJ2-7, with D perhaps TRBD2 (6 bases). The germline V gene has CDR1 SGHVS and CDR2 FQNEAQ. Trimming cost V 5 bases and J 1 base, with 15 bases left between them. The CDR3 covers 15 residues. The CDR3, as DNA: TGTGCCAGCAGCGCTCTCGGGACTGGTTCCTACGAGCAGTACTTC. As protein: CASSALGTGSYEQYF.

The chain joins TRBV19 to TRBJ1-1; no definite D call. V was pared by 3 bases and J by 1 base, with 12 bases between. Per the germline V gene, CDR1 is LNHDA and CDR2 is SQIVND (reference sequence). The length of the CDR3 is 15 residues. CDR3 sequence (DNA): TGTGCCAGTAGTATCTTTGGGGAGGAGAACACTGAAGCTTTCTTT. This codes for CASSIFGEENTEAFF.

The V and J genes are TRBV7-9 and TRBJ2-3; no clear D gene. Deletions cut 5 bases from V and 5 bases from J, with 14 bases between. CDR3 length: 14 residues. Germline V gives CDR1 SEHNR, CDR2 FQNEAQ (reference sequence). CDR3: CASSALRQRDTQYF. The CDR3 coding sequence is TGTGCCAGCAGCGCCCTCAGACAAAGAGATACGCAGTATTTT.

V and J are TRBV5-6 and TRBJ2-3; D is uncertain. The length of the CDR3 is 13 residues. V lost 0 bases and J 4 bases, leaving 6 bases between the germline ends. Germline CDR1 is SGHDT and CDR2 is YYEEEE. As DNA, the CDR3 is TGTGCCAGCAGCTTGGTGGAGCCAGATACGCAGTATTTT. Its protein product is CASSLVEPDTQYF.

There are a few counts of this clone. J is TRBJ1-1 and V is TRBV27; no clear D. This CDR3 has 9 amino acids. The V end was cut by 10 bases, the J end by 8 bases, with 8 bases between. From germline, CDR1 is MNHEY and CDR2 SMNVEV (reference sequence). The CDR3 loop reads CANSCEAFF. DNA for the CDR3: TGTGCCAACTCGTGCGAAGCTTTCTTT.

CDR3 residues: CASSQTGQGPSPEAFF. DNA for the CDR3: TGTGCCAGCAGCCAGACCGGACAGGGTCCAAGCCCTGAAGCTTTCTTT. The chain employs TRBV7-6 and TRBJ1-1, with 8 bases identical to TRBD1. CDR1 SGHVS and CDR2 FNYEAQ come from the germline V gene. CDR3 length: 16 amino acids. V gave up 5 bases and J gave up 6 bases; unmatched junction bases: 14. Variable domain in full (rest from reference TRBV7-6 and TRBJ1-1): GAGVSQSPRYKVTKRGQDVALRCDPISGHVSLYWYRQALGQGPEFLTYFNYEAQQDKSGLPNDRFSAERPEGSISTLTIQRTEQRDSAMYRCASSQTGQGPSPEAFFGQGTRLTVV.

The chain recombines TRBV4-1 with TRBJ2-3; D remains unclear. This CDR3 region has 13 residues. V shed 0 bases and J shed 8 bases, with 9 bases lying between them. Germline-derived CDR1 and CDR2 are MGHRA and YSYEKL. The CDR3 nucleotides are TGCGCCAGCAGCCAAGAGGGCGTAAGTACGCAGTATTTT. Encoded protein: CASSQEGVSTQYF.

V and J are TRBV5-1 and TRBJ2-3; maybe TRBD1 (5 bases). Per germline, CDR1 SGHRS and CDR2 YFSETQ. CDR3 length: 17 amino acids. V gave up 0 bases and J gave up 0 bases, with 14 bases separating them. CDR3: CASSLAVGKGSTDTQYF. The CDR3 DNA reads as TGCGCCAGCAGCTTGGCAGTGGGAAAGGGGAGCACAGATACGCAGTATTTT.

The sample holds a few counts of this clone. The V and J genes are TRBV5-4 and TRBJ2-1; 11 bases align to TRBD2. This CDR3 comprises 15 residues. The J segment lost 3 bases and the V segment lost 10 bases, leaving 9 bases of the junction unmatched. CDR1 SGHNT and CDR2 YYREEE come from the germline V gene (reference sequence). The CDR3 DNA follows: TGTGCCGTAGCTAGCGGGGGGTCGAGCTACAATGAGCAGTTCTTC. It codes for CAVASGGSSYNEQFF.

The CDR3 reads CASSDSGLAGGYNEQFF. In DNA form, the CDR3 reads TGTGCCAGCAGTGACTCGGGACTAGCGGGGGGGTACAATGAGCAGTTCTTC. V is TRBV6-4 and J is TRBJ2-1; TRBD2 matches at 16 bases. Trimming removed 0 bases from V and 4 bases from J; junction bases left unmatched: 0. Germline V lookup: CDR1 MRHNA, CDR2 SNTAGT. The CDR3 is 17 amino acids.